Following are 17 T cell receptor beta chains from one sample sequenced in a study of blood T cell repertoires in COVID-19 (dated by TCRdb to 2020 to 2021). Library construction relied on the immunoSEQ multiplex PCR assay. Entries here come from immuneACCESS through TCRdb and include only in-frame sequences with V and J called. Some clones fail to appear in such tables; in the studies checked, an unresolved V gene covers under half of the shortfall, and the cause of the remainder is unknown. The sample table shows about 140,000 clones, and roughly 89% are seen once. Jointly, the top ten make up about 9.4% of the sample. Sequenced sample: peripheral blood. The receptors were sampled from a woman between 45 and 65 years old with active or convalescent COVID-19.

The V gene is TRBV7-9, the J gene TRBJ1-2, with D possibly TRBD1 on 6 matching bases. This CDR3 is built from 12 residues. Germline V gene sequence: CDR1 SEHNR, CDR2 FQNEAQ (reference sequence). The ends were cut back, 6 bases at V and 4 bases at J, with 9 bases in the middle. The chain's CDR3 is CASRQGLYGYTF. For the CDR3, the DNA is TGTGCCAGCAGACAGGGCCTCTATGGCTACACCTTC.

This chain uses TRBV5-5 with TRBJ1-1, with 7 positions matching TRBD1. The CDR3 extends over 15 amino acids. The germline CDR1 and CDR2 sequences are SGHKS and YYEKEE (reference sequence). J lost 1 base, V lost 4 bases, and 7 bases had no gene match. The CDR3 reads CASSPTGQSNTEAFF. The CDR3 DNA sequence: TGTGCCAGCAGCCCTACGGGACAGTCGAACACTGAAGCTTTCTTT. The whole variable domain, remainder taken from reference TRBV5-5 and TRBJ1-1, is DAGVTQSPTHLIKTRGQQVTLRCSPISGHKSVSWYQQVLGQGPQFIFQYYEKEERGRGNFPDRFSARQFPNYSSELNVNALLLGDSALYLCASSPTGQSNTEAFFGQGTRLTVV.

The chain uses TRBV6-5 and TRBJ1-6, with unresolved D. CDR1 is MNHEY and CDR2 is SVGAGI in the germline V gene. This CDR3 is 15 amino acids long. V was pared by 6 bases and J by 4 bases, with 13 bases between. The CDR3, as DNA: TGTGCCAGCAGGAAAGAACTGATGTATAATTCACCCCTCCACTTT. As protein: CASRKELMYNSPLHF.

The J gene is TRBJ1-2, the V gene TRBV27; 7 nucleotides align to TRBD1. This CDR3 is built from 15 residues. From germline, CDR1 is MNHEY and CDR2 SMNVEV (reference sequence). With V trimmed by 6 bases and J by 8 bases, 15 bases remained unmatched. The CDR3 region has the DNA TGTGCCAGCAGATATAGGGGGCAGGGGGTTTTCGGCTACACCTTC. Translating gives CASRYRGQGVFGYTF.

The V call is TRBV5-1, the J call TRBJ2-3, with D perhaps TRBD1 (5 bases). The germline gives CDR1 SGHRS, CDR2 YFSETQ. The CDR3 extends over 14 amino acids. Between the trimmed V and J ends, which lost 0 bases and 2 bases, there was a span of 7 bases. The CDR3 is CASSLGGPTDTQYF. The CDR3 DNA is TGCGCCAGCAGCTTGGGGGGCCCCACAGATACGCAGTATTTT. Full variable domain (remainder filled in from reference TRBV5-1 and TRBJ2-3): KAGVTQTPRYLIKTRGQQVTLSCSPISGHRSVSWYQQTPGQGLQFLFEYFSETQRNKGNFPGRFSGRQFSNSRSEMNVSTLELGDSALYLCASSLGGPTDTQYFGPGTRLTVL.

The rearrangement uses TRBV4-1 and TRBJ2-7; 7 bases agree with TRBD2. Germline V CDR1 and CDR2: MGHRA, YSYEKL. The CDR3 has 17 residues. Germline trimming cut 0 bases from V and 7 bases from J; bases unmatched to any gene: 15. CDR3: CASSQEVSGTLLGEQYF. CDR3 bases: TGCGCCAGCAGCCAAGAAGTGAGCGGGACCCTTCTGGGGGAGCAGTACTTC.

The chain couples TRBV9 to TRBJ1-4; TRBD1 matches at 11 bases. CDR3 length: 14 amino acids. Germline CDR1 is SGDLS and CDR2 is YYNGEE. V lost 2 bases and J lost 9; bases outside the gene matches: 3. CDR3: CASSVGTGGQKLFF. CDR3 DNA: TGTGCCAGCAGCGTCGGGACAGGGGGACAAAAACTGTTTTTT.

The chain employs TRBV7-2 and TRBJ1-2; no reliable D call. Germline CDR1 SGHTA, CDR2 FQGNSA. V was clipped by 1 base and J by 7 bases, with 10 bases between them. The CDR3 length is 13 residues. In nucleotides, the CDR3 is TGTGCCAGCAGCTTAGATGGAGCGGGTGGCTACACCTTC. Translating it yields CASSLDGAGGYTF.

V is TRBV6-1 and J is TRBJ1-2, with TRBD1 as a possible D gene (5 bases). The V gene's germline CDR1 is MNHNS and CDR2 SASEGT. This CDR3 is 13 amino acids long. With 1 base removed from V and 8 bases from J, the gap between germline ends came to 11 bases. This CDR3 reads CASSEGRGVGYTF. The CDR3 coding sequence is TGTGCCAGCAGTGAAGGTAGGGGTGTCGGCTACACCTTC.

This chain connects TRBV18 to TRBJ1-2; the D is unclear. The CDR3 totals 15 residues. Looked up from germline, CDR1 is KGHSH and CDR2 is LQKENI. Trimming took 2 bases from V and 1 from J, leaving 11 bases between them. CDR3 DNA sequence: TGTGCCAGCTCACCAACCGGGAGCTATAACTATGGCTACACCTTC. This gives the protein CASSPTGSYNYGYTF.

The V call is TRBV6-5, the J call TRBJ2-3, with no clear D. This CDR3 contains 11 residues. Germline CDR1 MNHEY, CDR2 SVGAGI. Trimming stripped 6 bases from V and 6 bases from J, with 7 bases between. The CDR3 DNA reads as TGTGCCAGCAGAGCCCTGGATACGCAGTATTTT. It specifies CASRALDTQYF.

This clone appeared once. V and J are TRBV6-5 and TRBJ1-5; D ambiguous. CDR1 and CDR2 from the germline V gene are MNHEY and SVGAGI. V lost 6 bases, J lost 3 bases, and 9 bases lay in between. CDR3 length: 13 amino acids. CDR3 amino acids: CASSGRVNQPQHF. The CDR3 DNA is TGTGCCAGCAGCGGTCGGGTCAATCAGCCCCAGCATTTT.

The J gene is TRBJ1-3, the V gene TRBV2; D is uncertain. The CDR3 is made up of 14 amino acids. The V and J ends lost 3 bases and 5 bases respectively, with 11 bases between them. Germline assignment: CDR1 SNHLY and CDR2 FYNNEI. The chain's CDR3 is CASSDDRERNTIYF. CDR3 sequence (DNA): TGTGCCAGCAGTGATGATAGAGAAAGAAACACCATATATTTT.

The V call is TRBV11-2, the J call TRBJ1-2; possible D gene TRBD1, 5 bases. CDR3 length: 15 amino acids. Germline values: CDR1 SGHAT, CDR2 FQNNGV. Trimming left V 0 bases short and J 2 bases short, with 10 bases between. This CDR3 is CASSLEGPGNYGYTF. In DNA, the CDR3 is TGTGCCAGCAGCTTAGAAGGCCCAGGGAACTATGGCTACACCTTC.

The CDR3 reads CASSQAPREGVPFHEQYF. CDR3 nucleotide sequence: TGCGCCAGCAGTCAAGCCCCGAGGGAGGGAGTCCCCTTCCACGAGCAGTACTTC. J is TRBJ2-7 and V is TRBV23-1, with 7 nucleotides matching TRBD2. TRBV23-1 is labeled an ORF, and its function is uncertain. This CDR3 is built from 18 residues. Trimming removed 2 bases from V and 5 bases from J; junction bases left unmatched: 18.

V is TRBV30 and J is TRBJ1-6; D is unclear. Germline V gene lookup returns CDR1 GTSNPN and CDR2 SVGIG (reference sequence). Trimming cost V 0 bases and J 6 bases, with 9 bases left between them. The CDR3 extends over 14 amino acids. CDR3 sequence reads: CAWSVSLSNSPLHF. DNA for the CDR3: TGTGCCTGGAGTGTAAGCCTGAGTAATTCACCCCTCCACTTT.

The J gene is TRBJ2-1, the V gene TRBV6-5, with D hard to call. The V end was cut by 2 bases, the J end by 7 bases, with 12 bases between. This CDR3 is 14 amino acids long. Germline loops: CDR1 MNHEY, CDR2 SVGAGI. CDR3 in DNA: TGTGCCAGCAGTTACCTAGGCAGCTCGAATGAGCAGTTCTTC. This gives the protein CASSYLGSSNEQFF.